This T cell receptor (beta chain) was recovered during a study of T cell responses to AZD1222 COVID-19 vaccine. Regarding the study as a whole: The sample set comprised mostly white British donors with more females, and clonal diversity was possibly underestimated.

Using immunoSEQ multiplex PCR, the repertoire was profiled, and TCRdb retains in-frame clones only, with some absent. Of fewer than 150,000 clones listed, 90% are singletons. About this clone itself: Its antigen is not known.

Pooling of second doses given at about 4 or about 12 weeks was done. This CDR3 has 14 amino acids. Germline CDR1 is SNHLY and CDR2 is FYNNEI. V lost 8 bases to trimming and J lost 0 bases, with 10 bases between them. The V and J genes are TRBV2 and TRBJ1-4; D gene uncertain. The source material was peripheral blood, sampled 28 days after the second AZD1222 dose. The clonotype was recovered from an adult who received the AZD1222 COVID-19 vaccine. The CDR3 reads CASRVGATNEKLFF. CDR3 in DNA: TGTGCCAGCCGGGTCGGAGCAACTAATGAAAAACTGTTTTTT.